Listed below are T cell receptor beta chains from one sample, sequenced in a study of blood T cell repertoires in COVID-19. The table came from immunoSEQ multiplex PCR; TCRdb's copy has only in-frame clones and leaves some out. The profile shows a few hundred thousand clones, roughly 86% of them singletons. The sequenced material came from PBMCs or T cells enriched from blood (not recorded which). These receptors originate from a man aged 35-49 years in a cohort exposed to, infected with or recovered from COVID-19 (not recorded which). Both conserved end residues are part of each CDR3. The order of the fields is V gene, clone size, J gene, D gene, CDR3 DNA, CDR3 protein. A D gene is named only where the DNA matches it firmly. Clone size is given for some rows only: seen once, a few or many times, or a class if the clone is expanded.

TRBV7-9	.	TRBJ2-1	.	TGTGCCAGCAGCCCACTAGTGGACTACAATGAGCAGTTCTTC	CASSPLVDYNEQFF
TRBV6-5	.	TRBJ1-3	.	TGTGCCATCGGAAAACAGGGAACGGGAAACACCATATATTTT	CAIGKQGTGNTIYF
TRBV6-1	.	TRBJ1-5	.	TGTGCCAGCGGTGACCCGGGGGGCAGCAATCAGCCCCAGCATTTT	CASGDPGGSNQPQHF
TRBV27	.	TRBJ2-1	TRBD1	TGTGCCAGCAGTTCAGGACAGGGAGCAAATGAGCAGTTCTTC	CASSSGQGANEQFF
TRBV4-1	.	TRBJ2-2	TRBD1	TGCGCCAGCAGCCAAGATACTGTCGGACAGGGGGCAGGGGAGCTGTTTTTT	CASSQDTVGQGAGELFF
TRBV7-2	few	TRBJ2-7	TRBD2	TGTGCCAGCAAATCGGGACTAGCGGCCTACGAGCAGTACTTC	CASKSGLAAYEQYF
TRBV27	.	TRBJ2-1	.	TGTGCCAGCAGGGAACCCCGGGGTAATGAGCAGTTCTTC	CASREPRGNEQFF
TRBV19	.	TRBJ2-7	TRBD1	TGTGCCAGTAGTGTCGACAGGGATTCCTACGAGCAGTACTTC	CASSVDRDSYEQYF
TRBV6-1	.	TRBJ1-5	.	TGTGCCAGCAGTGAATCAGGGTGGGGACAGCCCCAGCATTTT	CASSESGWGQPQHF
TRBV6-5	.	TRBJ1-2	.	TGTGCCAGCAGTAAACAGGTTAACTATGGCTACACCTTC	CASSKQVNYGYTF
TRBV18	once	TRBJ2-1	TRBD2	TGTGCCAGCTCACCCCCTAGCGGGTTCAATGAGCAGTTCTTC	CASSPPSGFNEQFF
TRBV5-1	.	TRBJ2-3	TRBD2	TGCGCCAGCAGCTTGGGGACCGGGACTAGACCAGATACGCAGTATTTT	CASSLGTGTRPDTQYF
TRBV5-4	.	TRBJ2-2	TRBD2	TGTGCCAGCAGCTTGGGCCTAGGGACTAGCGGGAGGGGCGGGGAGCTGTTTTTT	CASSLGLGTSGRGGELFF
TRBV7-8	.	TRBJ2-7	TRBD1	TGTGCCAGCAGCCTGACTGGGGGACAGAACTCCTACGAGCAGTACTTC	CASSLTGGQNSYEQYF
TRBV19	.	TRBJ2-5	.	TGTGCCAGTAGTATAGTCGGGGGTGAGGGGACCCAGTACTTC	CASSIVGGEGTQYF
TRBV7-9	.	TRBJ1-4	TRBD1	TGTGCCAGCAGCCAGAGACAGGGGTCGACTAATGAAAAACTGTTTTTT	CASSQRQGSTNEKLFF
TRBV12-3/TRBV12-4	once	TRBJ1-3	.	TGTGCCAGCAGTTTCGGTGGTGGAAACACCATATATTTT	CASSFGGGNTIYF
TRBV25-1	.	TRBJ1-1	TRBD1	TGTGCCAGCCAAGGACAGGGGAACACTGAAGCTTTCTTT	CASQGQGNTEAFF
TRBV18	.	TRBJ1-1	TRBD1	TGTGCCAGCTCTCCAATGACAGGGGGCCGCGGGAACACTGAAGCTTTCTTT	CASSPMTGGRGNTEAFF
TRBV10-3	.	TRBJ2-1	.	TGTGCCATCAGTGAGGACAGGATATCCTACAATGAGCAGTTCTTC	CAISEDRISYNEQFF
TRBV18	.	TRBJ2-3	.	TGTGCCAGCTCACGAGGGAACACAGATACGCAGTATTTT	CASSRGNTDTQYF
TRBV6-5	.	TRBJ1-1	.	TGTGCCAGCAGTTACCGAATAAGGGGAAACACTGAAGCTTTCTTT	CASSYRIRGNTEAFF
TRBV6-5	.	TRBJ2-3	.	TGTGCCAGCAGTTACCGTCCCCCGAGGGCTGCAGATACGCAGTATTTT	CASSYRPPRAADTQYF
TRBV18	.	TRBJ2-5	.	TGTGCCAGCTCACCACGGACAGTTCAAGAGACCCAGTACTTC	CASSPRTVQETQYF
TRBV5-5	.	TRBJ2-1	TRBD2	TGTGCCAGCAGCGTGACTAGCGGGACCTACAATGAGCAGTTCTTC	CASSVTSGTYNEQFF
TRBV25-1	.	TRBJ2-3	.	TGTGCCAGCAGTAAGCGGAGGTCTAGCACAGATACGCAGTATTTT	CASSKRRSSTDTQYF
TRBV12-5	.	TRBJ1-1	.	TGTGCTAGTGGCCGAGAAATGAACACTGAAGCTTTCTTT	CASGREMNTEAFF
TRBV21-1	once	TRBJ1-5	.	TGTGCCAGCAGCAGTGAGGACAGGGGTCCTGAGGCCCAGCATTTT	CASSSEDRGPEAQHF
TRBV27	.	TRBJ2-3	TRBD2	TGTGCCAGCAGTGGAAGGACTAGCGGGAGACATTTT	CASSGRTSGRHF
TRBV21-1	.	TRBJ2-5	.	TGTGCCAGCAGTGACAGTCAGCGAGAGACCCAGTACTTC	CASSDSQRETQYF
TRBV2	.	TRBJ2-1	TRBD2	TGTGCCAGCAGTTGGACTAGCGTCACCGATGAGCAGTTCTTC	CASSWTSVTDEQFF
TRBV2	.	TRBJ1-6	.	TGTGCCAGCAGGGACCCGACAGGTCTTTTGAGCTCCTATAATTCACCCCTCCACTTT	CASRDPTGLLSSYNSPLHF
TRBV2	.	TRBJ1-1	.	TGTGCCAGCGAGGCGGTCGGGACTGAAGCTTTCTTT	CASEAVGTEAFF
TRBV29-1	.	TRBJ2-7	TRBD1	TGCAGCGTCGAGACAGGGAGCACCTACGAGCAGTACTTC	CSVETGSTYEQYF
TRBV7-9	once	TRBJ2-5	.	TGTGCCAGCAGCCCCCGGGGTTCGGCTGGGGAGACCCAGTACTTC	CASSPRGSAGETQYF
TRBV28	.	TRBJ2-5	TRBD1	TGTGCCAGCAGTTCTTCCGGGACAGGCACCGAGACCCAGTACTTC	CASSSSGTGTETQYF
TRBV28	.	TRBJ1-5	TRBD1	TGTGCCAGCAGTTCGACGGGACAGGGGTCGAGCAATCAGCCCCAGCATTTT	CASSSTGQGSSNQPQHF
TRBV2	few	TRBJ2-7	.	TGTGCCAGCAGTCACCCAACCGACGGGTGGCCACGTGAGCAGTACTTC	CASSHPTDGWPREQYF
TRBV5-6	.	TRBJ2-1	.	TGTGCCAGCAGCTTGCGGTGGGACGGGAGATCGTCCTACAATGAGCAGTTCTTC	CASSLRWDGRSSYNEQFF
TRBV10-1	.	TRBJ2-2	TRBD2	TGCGCCAGCAGTGAGGGTGGCGGGAGGCCCGGGGAGCTGTTTTTT	CASSEGGGRPGELFF
TRBV6-5	once	TRBJ1-2	TRBD1	TGTGCCAGCAGCCTACGGGACAGCCCAAATGGCTACACCTTC	CASSLRDSPNGYTF
TRBV5-4	.	TRBJ1-1	.	TGTGCCAGCAGCCCGGCCGGGTCTTTGAACACTGAAGCTTTCTTT	CASSPAGSLNTEAFF
TRBV10-1	once	TRBJ1-1	TRBD1	TGCGCCTCCAGGCCAGGGGGGAACGCGAACACTGAAGCTTTCTTT	CASRPGGNANTEAFF
TRBV3-1/TRBV3-2	.	TRBJ2-7	.	TGTGCCAGCAGCGGAGGAGAGCAGTACTTC	CASSGGEQYF
TRBV6-5	.	TRBJ2-7	TRBD2	TGTGCCAGCACTCCACTAGCGGGAGTATCCGAGCAGTACTTC	CASTPLAGVSEQYF
TRBV12-5	.	TRBJ2-1	TRBD1	TGTGCTAGTGCCCAGACAGGGGATTACAATGAGCAGTTCTTC	CASAQTGDYNEQFF
TRBV27	.	TRBJ2-7	.	TGTGCCAGCAGTTTATTACAGGGCAGGTACGAGCAGTACTTC	CASSLLQGRYEQYF
TRBV28	.	TRBJ2-7	TRBD2	TGTGCCAGTCAAGGCGGTACTAGCGGGAGGTACGAGCAGTACTTC	CASQGGTSGRYEQYF
TRBV5-4	.	TRBJ2-2	.	TGTGCCAGCAAGAAAGGGAGCGGAGATCAGAACACCGGGGAGCTGTTTTTT	CASKKGSGDQNTGELFF
TRBV15	.	TRBJ2-7	TRBD1	TGTGCCACCAGCAGGGGGGACAGCAGCCTCTACGAGCAGTACTTC	CATSRGDSSLYEQYF